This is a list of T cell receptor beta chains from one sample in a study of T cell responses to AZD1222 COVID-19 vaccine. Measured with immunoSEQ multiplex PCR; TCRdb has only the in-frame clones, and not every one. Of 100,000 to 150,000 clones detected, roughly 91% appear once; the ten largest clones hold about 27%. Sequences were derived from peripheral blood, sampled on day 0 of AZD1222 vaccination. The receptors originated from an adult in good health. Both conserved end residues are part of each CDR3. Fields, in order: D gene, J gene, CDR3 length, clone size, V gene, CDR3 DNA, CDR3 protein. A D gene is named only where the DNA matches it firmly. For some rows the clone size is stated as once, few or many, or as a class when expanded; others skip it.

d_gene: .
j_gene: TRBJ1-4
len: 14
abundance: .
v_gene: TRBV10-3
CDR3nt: TGTGCCATCAGTGAGTCGAAAGGGAGTGAAAAACTGTTTTTT
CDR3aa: CAISESKGSEKLFF

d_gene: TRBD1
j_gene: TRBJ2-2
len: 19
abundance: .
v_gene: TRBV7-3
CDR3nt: TGTGCCAGCAGCCCTGGACCGGGACAGGGGGCTGCGAACACCGGGGAGCTGTTTTTT
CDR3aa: CASSPGPGQGAANTGELFF

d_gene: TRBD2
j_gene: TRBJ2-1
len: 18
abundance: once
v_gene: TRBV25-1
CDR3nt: TGTGCCAGCAGTGAATATAACTACGGCGGGAGCTCCTACAATGAGCAGTTCTTC
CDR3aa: CASSEYNYGGSSYNEQFF

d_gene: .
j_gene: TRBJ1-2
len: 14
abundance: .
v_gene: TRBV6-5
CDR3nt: TGTGCCGGCAGCGGGGGCAGGGATAACTATGGCTACACCTTC
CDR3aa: CAGSGGRDNYGYTF

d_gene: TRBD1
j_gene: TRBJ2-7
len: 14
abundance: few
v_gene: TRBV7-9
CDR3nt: TGTGCCAGCAGCTCCCACAGGGGATCCTACGAGCAGTACTTC
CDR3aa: CASSSHRGSYEQYF

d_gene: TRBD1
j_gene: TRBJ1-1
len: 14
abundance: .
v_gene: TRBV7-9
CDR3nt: TGTGCCAGCAGCTTATACGGGACAGGGGGAAAAGCTTTCTTT
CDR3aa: CASSLYGTGGKAFF

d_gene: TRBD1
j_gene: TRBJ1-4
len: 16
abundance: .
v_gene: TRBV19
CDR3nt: TGTGCCAGTAGTATATCCCACAGGGGGCGTAATGAAAAACTGTTTTTT
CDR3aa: CASSISHRGRNEKLFF

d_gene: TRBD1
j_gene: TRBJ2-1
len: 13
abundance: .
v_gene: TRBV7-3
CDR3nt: TGTGCCAGCAGCCCCTCGACAGGGTCAGAGCAGTTCTTC
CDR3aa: CASSPSTGSEQFF

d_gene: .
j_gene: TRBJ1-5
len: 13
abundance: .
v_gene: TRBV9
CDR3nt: TGTGCCAGCAGCGTAGACTGGAATCAGCCCCAGCATTTT
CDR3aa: CASSVDWNQPQHF

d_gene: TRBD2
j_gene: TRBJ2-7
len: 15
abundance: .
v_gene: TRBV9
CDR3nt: TGTGCCAGCAGCGCCGGGACTAGCGGGAAGTACGAGCAGTACTTC
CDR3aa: CASSAGTSGKYEQYF

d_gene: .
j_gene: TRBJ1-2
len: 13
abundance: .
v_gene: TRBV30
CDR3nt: TGTGCCTGGAGTGTACGGCCGGGGGGTGGCTACACCTTC
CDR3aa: CAWSVRPGGGYTF

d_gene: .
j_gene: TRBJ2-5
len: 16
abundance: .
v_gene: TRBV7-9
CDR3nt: TGTGCCAGCAGCTCGCCCGGGGGTGTGGGGAGAGAGACCCAGTACTTC
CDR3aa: CASSSPGGVGRETQYF

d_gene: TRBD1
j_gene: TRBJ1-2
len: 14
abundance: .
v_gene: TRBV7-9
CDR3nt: TGTGCCAGCAGCTCGGGACAGGGTGACTATGGCTACACCTTC
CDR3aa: CASSSGQGDYGYTF

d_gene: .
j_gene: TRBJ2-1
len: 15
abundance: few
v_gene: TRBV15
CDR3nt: TGTGCCACCAGCAGAGATCCCAGAAACGGCAATGAGCAGTTCTTC
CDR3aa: CATSRDPRNGNEQFF

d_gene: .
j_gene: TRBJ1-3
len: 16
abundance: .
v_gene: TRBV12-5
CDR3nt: TGTGCTAGTGGTTTGGTACTGGGGGGGTCCGGAAACACCATATATTTT
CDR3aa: CASGLVLGGSGNTIYF

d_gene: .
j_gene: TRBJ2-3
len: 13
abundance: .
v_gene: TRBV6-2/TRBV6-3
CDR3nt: TGTGCCAGCAGTTACTTAATAGGTGATACGCAGTATTTT
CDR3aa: CASSYLIGDTQYF

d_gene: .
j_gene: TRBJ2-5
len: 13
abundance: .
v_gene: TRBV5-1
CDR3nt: TGCGCCAGCAGCTTGGGGCAGGGAGAGACCCAGTACTTC
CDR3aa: CASSLGQGETQYF

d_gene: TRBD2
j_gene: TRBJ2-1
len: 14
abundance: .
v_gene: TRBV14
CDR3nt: TGTGCCAGCAGCCGGGGGGGGACTTACAATGAGCAGTTCTTC
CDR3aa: CASSRGGTYNEQFF

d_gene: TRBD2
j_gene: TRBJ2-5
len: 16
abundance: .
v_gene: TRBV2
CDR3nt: TGTGCCAGCAGGTTCACTAGCGGGGGGGCCGGAGAGACCCAGTACTTC
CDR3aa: CASRFTSGGAGETQYF

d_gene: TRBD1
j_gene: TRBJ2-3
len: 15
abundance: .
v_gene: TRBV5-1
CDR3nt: TGCGCCAGCAGCCTGGACCGGGACAGGGTAGATACGCAGTATTTT
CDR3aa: CASSLDRDRVDTQYF

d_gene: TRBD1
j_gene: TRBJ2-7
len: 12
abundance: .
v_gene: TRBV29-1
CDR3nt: TGCAGCGTTGGAGGACAGGGAGGCGAGCAGTACTTC
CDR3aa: CSVGGQGGEQYF